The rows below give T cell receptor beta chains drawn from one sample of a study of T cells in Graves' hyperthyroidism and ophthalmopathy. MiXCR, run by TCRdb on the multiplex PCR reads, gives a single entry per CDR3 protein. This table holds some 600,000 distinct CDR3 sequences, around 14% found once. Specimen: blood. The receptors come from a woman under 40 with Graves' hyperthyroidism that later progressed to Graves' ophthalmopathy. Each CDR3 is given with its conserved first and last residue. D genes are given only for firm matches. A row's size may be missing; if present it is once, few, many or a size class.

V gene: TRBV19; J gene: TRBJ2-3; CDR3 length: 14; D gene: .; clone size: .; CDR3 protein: CASSVILDTDTQYF; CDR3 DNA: TGTGCCAGTAGTGTCATCCTGGATACAGATACGCAGTATTTT
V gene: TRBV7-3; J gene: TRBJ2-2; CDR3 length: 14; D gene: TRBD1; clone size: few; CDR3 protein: CASRRQGSAGELFF; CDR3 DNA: TGTGCCAGCAGGCGACAGGGAAGTGCCGGGGAGCTGTTTTTT
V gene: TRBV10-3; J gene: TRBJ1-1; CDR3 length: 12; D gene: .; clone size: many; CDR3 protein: CAISEASTEAFF; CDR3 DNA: TGTGCCATCAGTGAAGCGAGCACTGAAGCTTTCTTT
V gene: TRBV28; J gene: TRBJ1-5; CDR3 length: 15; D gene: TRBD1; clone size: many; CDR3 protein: CASSSTGVDNQPQHF; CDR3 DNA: TGTGCCAGCAGTTCGACAGGGGTTGACAATCAGCCCCAGCATTTT
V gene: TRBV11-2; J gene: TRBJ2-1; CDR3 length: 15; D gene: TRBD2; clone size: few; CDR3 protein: CASSLILSQGLEQFF; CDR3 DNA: TGTGCCAGCAGCTTAATTTTGAGCCAGGGACTAGAGCAGTTCTTC
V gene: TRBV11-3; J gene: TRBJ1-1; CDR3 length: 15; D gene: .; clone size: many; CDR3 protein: CASSLVQEANTEAFF; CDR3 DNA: TGTGCCAGCAGCTTAGTACAGGAGGCGAACACTGAAGCTTTCTTT
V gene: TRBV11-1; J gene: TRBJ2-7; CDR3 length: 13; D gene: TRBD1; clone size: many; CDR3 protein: CASSLDRGSEQYF; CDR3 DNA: TGTGCCAGCAGCCTAGACAGGGGATCCGAGCAGTACTTC
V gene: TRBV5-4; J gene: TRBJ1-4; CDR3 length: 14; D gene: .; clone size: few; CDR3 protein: CASSLELGKEKLFF; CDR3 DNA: TGTGCCAGCAGCTTGGAGCTCGGGAAGGAAAAACTGTTTTTT
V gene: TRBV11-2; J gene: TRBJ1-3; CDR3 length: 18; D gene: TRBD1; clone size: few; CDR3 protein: CASSFGQGEGLSGNTIYF; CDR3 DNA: TGTGCCAGCAGCTTTGGGCAGGGGGAAGGACTCTCTGGAAACACCATATATTTT
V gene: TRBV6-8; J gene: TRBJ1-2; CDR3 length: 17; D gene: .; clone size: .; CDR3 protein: CASSYSIETADDYGYTF; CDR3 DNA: TGTGCCAGCAGTTACTCGATAGAGACCGCGGACGACTATGGCTACACCTTC
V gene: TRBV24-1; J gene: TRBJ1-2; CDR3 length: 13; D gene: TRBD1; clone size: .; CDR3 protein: CATTDRDNYGYTF; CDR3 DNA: TGTGCCACCACTGACAGGGATAACTATGGCTACACCTTC
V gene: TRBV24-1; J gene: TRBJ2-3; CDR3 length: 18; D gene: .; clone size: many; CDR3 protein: CATSDLGLGGAGLETQYF; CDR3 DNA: TGTGCCACCAGTGATTTAGGCCTTGGGGGGGCCGGCTTAGAAACGCAGTATTTT
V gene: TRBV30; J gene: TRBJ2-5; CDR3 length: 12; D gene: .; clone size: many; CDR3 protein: CTWSRGVETQYF; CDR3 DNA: TGTACCTGGAGTAGGGGGGTGGAGACCCAGTACTTC
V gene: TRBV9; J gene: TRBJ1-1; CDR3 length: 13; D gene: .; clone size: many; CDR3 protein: CASGGAKNTEAFF; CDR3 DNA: TGTGCCAGCGGTGGGGCGAAGAACACTGAAGCTTTCTTT
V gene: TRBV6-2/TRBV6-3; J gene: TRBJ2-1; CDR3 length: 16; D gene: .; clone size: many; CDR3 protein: CASSYGAGPPANEQFF; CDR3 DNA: TGTGCCAGCAGTTACGGGGCGGGACCCCCGGCAAATGAGCAGTTCTTC
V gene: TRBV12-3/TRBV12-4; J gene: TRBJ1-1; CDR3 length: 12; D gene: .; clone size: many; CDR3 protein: CASSITGTQAFF; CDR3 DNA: TGTGCCAGCAGCATTACCGGGACACAAGCTTTCTTT
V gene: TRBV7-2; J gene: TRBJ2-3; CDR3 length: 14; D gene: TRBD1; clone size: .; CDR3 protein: CASSLGTGAGTQYF; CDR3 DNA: TGTGCCAGCAGCTTAGGGACAGGGGCCGGGACGCAGTATTTT
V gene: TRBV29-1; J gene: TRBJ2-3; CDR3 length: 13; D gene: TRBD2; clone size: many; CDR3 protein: CSVLAGQADTQYF; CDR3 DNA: TGCAGCGTGCTAGCGGGGCAGGCAGATACGCAGTATTTT
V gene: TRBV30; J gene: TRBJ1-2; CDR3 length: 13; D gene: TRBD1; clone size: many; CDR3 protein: CAWTGGQDDGYTF; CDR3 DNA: TGTGCCTGGACGGGCGGACAGGACGATGGCTACACCTTC
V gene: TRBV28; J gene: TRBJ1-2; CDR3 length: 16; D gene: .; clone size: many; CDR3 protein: CASSLTGTDHLYGYTF; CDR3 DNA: TGTGCCAGCAGTCTTACCGGGACGGACCATCTCTATGGCTACACCTTC
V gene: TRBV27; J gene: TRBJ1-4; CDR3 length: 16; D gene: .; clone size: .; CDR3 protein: CASSSDSPTVGEKLFF; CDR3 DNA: TGTGCCAGCAGTTCAGATTCTCCAACGGTGGGTGAAAAACTGTTTTTT
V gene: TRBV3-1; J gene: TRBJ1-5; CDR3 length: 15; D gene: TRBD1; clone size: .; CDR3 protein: CASSQGGQGNQPQHF; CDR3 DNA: TGTGCCAGCAGCCAAGGGGGACAGGGCAATCAGCCCCAGCATTTT
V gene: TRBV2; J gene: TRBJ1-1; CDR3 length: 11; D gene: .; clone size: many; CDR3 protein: CASSDTGEAFF; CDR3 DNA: TGTGCCAGCAGTGACACCGGGGAAGCTTTCTTT
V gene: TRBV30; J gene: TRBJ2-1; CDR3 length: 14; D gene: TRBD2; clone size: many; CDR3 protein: CAWRVAGASGEQFF; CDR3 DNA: TGTGCCTGGAGGGTAGCGGGAGCCTCAGGAGAGCAGTTCTTC
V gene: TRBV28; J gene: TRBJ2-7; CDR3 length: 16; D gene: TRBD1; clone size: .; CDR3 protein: CASSLYTGALSYEQYF; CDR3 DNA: TGTGCCAGCAGCCTTTACACAGGGGCCCTCTCCTACGAGCAGTACTTC
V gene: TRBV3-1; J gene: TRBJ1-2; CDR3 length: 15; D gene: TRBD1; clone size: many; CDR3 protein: CASSQSPGQSYGYTF; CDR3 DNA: TGTGCCAGCAGCCAATCTCCGGGACAGAGCTATGGCTACACCTTC
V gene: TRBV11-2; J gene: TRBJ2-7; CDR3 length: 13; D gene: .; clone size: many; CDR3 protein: CASSLTGSTEQYF; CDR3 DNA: TGTGCCAGCAGCCTCACAGGGTCCACGGAGCAGTACTTC
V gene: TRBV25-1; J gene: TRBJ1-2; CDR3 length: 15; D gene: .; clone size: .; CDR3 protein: CASSRGGPGARGYTF; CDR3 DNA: TGTGCCAGCAGTCGAGGGGGGCCAGGGGCGCGAGGCTACACCTTC
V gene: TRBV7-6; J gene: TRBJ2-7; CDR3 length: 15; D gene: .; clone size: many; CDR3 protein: CASSLVMDSSYEQYF; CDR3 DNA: TGTGCCAGCAGCTTAGTAATGGACTCTTCCTACGAGCAGTACTTC
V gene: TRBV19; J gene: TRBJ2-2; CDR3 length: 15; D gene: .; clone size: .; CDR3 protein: CASSGRGTNTGELFF; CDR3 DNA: TGTGCCAGTAGTGGGAGAGGGACAAACACCGGGGAGCTGTTTTTT
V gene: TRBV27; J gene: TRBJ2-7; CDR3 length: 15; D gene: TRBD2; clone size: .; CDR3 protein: CASSFSSGRTHEQYF; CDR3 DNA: TGTGCCAGCAGTTTTTCTAGCGGGAGGACCCACGAACAGTACTTC
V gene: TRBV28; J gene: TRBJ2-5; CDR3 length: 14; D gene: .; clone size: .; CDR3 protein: CATSFARVWETQYF; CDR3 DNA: TGTGCCACCAGTTTTGCCCGGGTCTGGGAGACCCAGTACTTC
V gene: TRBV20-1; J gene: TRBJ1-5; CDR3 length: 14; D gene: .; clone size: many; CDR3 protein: CSARDAVGNQPQHF; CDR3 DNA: TGCAGTGCTCGGGATGCAGTCGGCAATCAGCCCCAGCATTTT
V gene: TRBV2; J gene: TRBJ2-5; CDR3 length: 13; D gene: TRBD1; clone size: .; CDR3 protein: CASRDRVGETQYF; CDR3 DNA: TGTGCCAGCCGGGACAGGGTAGGAGAGACCCAGTACTTC
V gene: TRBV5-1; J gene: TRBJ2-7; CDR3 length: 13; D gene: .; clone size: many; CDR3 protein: CASRGGNGYEQYF; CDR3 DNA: TGCGCCAGCAGGGGGGGAAACGGATACGAGCAGTACTTC
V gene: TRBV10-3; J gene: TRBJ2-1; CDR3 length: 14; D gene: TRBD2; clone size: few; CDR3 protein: CAIRGLAPYNEQFF; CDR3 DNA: TGTGCCATCAGGGGACTAGCTCCCTACAATGAGCAGTTCTTC
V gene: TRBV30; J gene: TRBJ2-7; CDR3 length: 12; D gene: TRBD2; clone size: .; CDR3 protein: CAWSSGSDEQYF; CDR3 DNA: TGTGCCTGGTCCAGCGGGAGCGACGAGCAGTACTTC
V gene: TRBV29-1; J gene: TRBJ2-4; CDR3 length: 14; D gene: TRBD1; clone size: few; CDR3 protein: CSVRSRGPENIQYF; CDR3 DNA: TGCAGCGTTAGGTCCAGGGGGCCGGAAAACATTCAGTACTTC
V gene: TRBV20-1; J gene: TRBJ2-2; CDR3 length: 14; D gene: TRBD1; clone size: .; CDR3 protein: CSARGTGNTGELFF; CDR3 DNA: TGCAGTGCTAGAGGGACAGGGAACACCGGGGAGCTGTTTTTT
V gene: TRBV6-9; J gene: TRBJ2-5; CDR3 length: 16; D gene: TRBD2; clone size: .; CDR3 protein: CASSYETSGYQETQYF; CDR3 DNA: TGTGCCAGCAGTTACGAGACTAGCGGGTACCAAGAGACCCAGTACTTC